The rows below give T cell receptor beta chains drawn from one sample of a study of blood T cell repertoires in COVID-19. Assay used: immunoSEQ multiplex PCR; TCRdb lists only in-frame clones, some missing. The sample includes some 210,000 clones, about 83% seen only once; the top ten take 2.9%. Material for sequencing was peripheral blood. These receptor sequences come from a man between 45 and 60 years old with active or convalescent COVID-19. Both conserved end residues are part of each CDR3. D genes are given only for firm matches. The listing skips clone size in some rows; elsewhere it reads once, few, many or a size class.

TRBJ1-5 TRBV7-2 - - TGTGCCAGCAGCTTAAGGGGGGGAGGGACCCAGCATTTT CASSLRGGGTQHF
TRBJ1-1 TRBV11-2 TRBD1 - TGTGCCAGCAGCTTCCGGACAGGCCTTGAAGCTTTCTTT CASSFRTGLEAFF
TRBJ1-4 TRBV6-1 - - TGTGCCAGCAGTGATGTGCAGGGGTGGTCTAATGAAAAACTGTTTTTT CASSDVQGWSNEKLFF
TRBJ2-7 TRBV5-6 TRBD1 - TGTGCCAGCAGCTTGGGGGGACAGGGTGGGTTGGAGCAGTACTTC CASSLGGQGGLEQYF
TRBJ2-7 TRBV5-1 TRBD2 - TGCGCCAGCAGCTTGGGGACTAGCGGGAACAACGAGCAGTACTTC CASSLGTSGNNEQYF
TRBJ2-7 TRBV4-1 TRBD2 - TGCGCCAGCAGCCAAGGTGGGGGAGGGCCAACCTCCTACGAGCAGTACTTC CASSQGGGGPTSYEQYF
TRBJ2-7 TRBV4-1 - - TGCGCCAGCAGCCAAGGGCAGGTTCTCTCCTACGAGCAGTACTTC CASSQGQVLSYEQYF
TRBJ1-3 TRBV11-2 - - TGTGCCAGCAGCTTGGGGGGGGCCTCTGGAAACACCATATATTTT CASSLGGASGNTIYF
TRBJ1-2 TRBV19 - - TGTGCCAGTAGTTCAGGGGTGGTTGGCGGCTACACCTTC CASSSGVVGGYTF
TRBJ2-3 TRBV7-9 TRBD2 few TGTGCCAGCAGACGACTAGCGGGCCCTAGCACAGATACGCAGTATTTT CASRRLAGPSTDTQYF
TRBJ1-5 TRBV6-1 - once TGTGCCAGCAGTGAAGTCGGGGGTAGCAATCAGCCCCAGCATTTT CASSEVGGSNQPQHF
TRBJ1-6 TRBV6-5 - - TGTGCCAGCAGATATTTTAGCTCCTATAATTCACCCCTCCACTTT CASRYFSSYNSPLHF
TRBJ2-7 TRBV9 - - TGTGCCAGCAGCTATGCCCCGGGCGAGCAGTACTTC CASSYAPGEQYF
TRBJ2-7 TRBV4-1 - few TGCGCCAGCAGCCAAGAAGGGACACCAACCTACGAGCAGTACTTC CASSQEGTPTYEQYF
TRBJ1-1 TRBV30 - - TGTGCCTGGAGGAGCCAAAAGGAGTTCCACACTGAAGCTTTCTTT CAWRSQKEFHTEAFF
TRBJ1-2 TRBV28 - - TGTGCCAGCAGTTTCACGAGGCAGACCTATGGCTACACCTTC CASSFTRQTYGYTF
TRBJ2-6 TRBV18 - - TGTGCCAGCTCCCCCGACGACACCTCTGGGGCCAACGTCCTGACTTTC CASSPDDTSGANVLTF
TRBJ2-7 TRBV30 TRBD2 many TGTGCCTGGAGTGTAGCTAGCGGGGGGTACGAGCAGTACTTC CAWSVASGGYEQYF
TRBJ2-4 TRBV28 TRBD1 - TGTGCCAGCAGTTTAGGGACAGACTACTTAGCCAAAAACATTCAGTACTTC CASSLGTDYLAKNIQYF
TRBJ2-2 TRBV6-5 - once TGTGCCAGCAAACTTAGACAGGTCACCGGGGAGCTGTTTTTT CASKLRQVTGELFF
TRBJ1-6 TRBV18 TRBD1 - TGTGCCAGCTCTCTGGGACAGGGTCGCGATTCACCCCTCCACTTT CASSLGQGRDSPLHF
TRBJ2-7 TRBV4-1 - - TGCGCCAGCAGCCAAGAACTGGAGGGAGTAGTCGTCGAGCAGTACTTC CASSQELEGVVVEQYF
TRBJ2-5 TRBV6-5 - few TGTGCCAGCAGTTACGGAAACGGGGTACTCGAGACCCAGTACTTC CASSYGNGVLETQYF
TRBJ1-6 TRBV9 - - TGTGCCAGCAGCGTAGGAGCAGGGAGGGGTAATTCACCCCTCCACTTT CASSVGAGRGNSPLHF
TRBJ2-7 TRBV27 - - TGTGCCAGCAGCTGGGGCGTTGGCCGGGACGAGCAGTACTTC CASSWGVGRDEQYF
TRBJ1-3 TRBV6-1 TRBD1 - TGTGCCAGCAGTGAATCAGGGGGACCCGGAAACACCATATATTTT CASSESGGPGNTIYF
TRBJ1-1 TRBV6-6 TRBD1 - TGTGCCAGCAGTTACGGACAGGGGGAAGCTTTCTTT CASSYGQGEAFF
TRBJ2-1 TRBV4-1 - - TGCGCCAGCAGCCAATTATTAGCCAACAATGAGCAGTTCTTC CASSQLLANNEQFF
TRBJ2-1 TRBV25-1 TRBD2 - TGTGCCAGCAAGCGGGAGACCTCCAATGAGCAGTTCTTC CASKRETSNEQFF